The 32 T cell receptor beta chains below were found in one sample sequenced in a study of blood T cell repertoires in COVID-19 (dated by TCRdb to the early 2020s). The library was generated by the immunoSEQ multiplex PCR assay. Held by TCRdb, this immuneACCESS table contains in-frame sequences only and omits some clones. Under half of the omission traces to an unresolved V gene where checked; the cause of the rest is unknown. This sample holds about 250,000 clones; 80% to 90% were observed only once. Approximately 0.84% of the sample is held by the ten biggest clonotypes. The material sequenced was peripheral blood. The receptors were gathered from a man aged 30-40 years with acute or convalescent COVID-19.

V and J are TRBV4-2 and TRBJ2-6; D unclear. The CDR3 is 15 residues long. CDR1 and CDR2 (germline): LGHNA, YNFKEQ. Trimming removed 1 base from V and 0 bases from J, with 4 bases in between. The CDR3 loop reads CASSQASSGANVLTF. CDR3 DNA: TGTGCCAGCAGCCAAGCTAGCTCTGGGGCCAACGTCCTGACTTTC.

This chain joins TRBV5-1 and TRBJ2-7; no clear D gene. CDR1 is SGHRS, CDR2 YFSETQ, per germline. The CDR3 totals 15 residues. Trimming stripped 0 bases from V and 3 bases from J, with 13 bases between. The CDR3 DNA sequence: TGCGCCAGCAGCTTGGGTCCAGCGATCTACTACGAGCAGTACTTC. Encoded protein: CASSLGPAIYYEQYF.

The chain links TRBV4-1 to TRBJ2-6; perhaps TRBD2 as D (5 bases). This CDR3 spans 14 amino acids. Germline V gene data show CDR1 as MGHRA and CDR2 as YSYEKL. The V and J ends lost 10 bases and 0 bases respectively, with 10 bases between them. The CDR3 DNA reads TGCGCCATACCGGGATTCTCTGGGGCCAACGTCCTGACTTTC. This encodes CAIPGFSGANVLTF.

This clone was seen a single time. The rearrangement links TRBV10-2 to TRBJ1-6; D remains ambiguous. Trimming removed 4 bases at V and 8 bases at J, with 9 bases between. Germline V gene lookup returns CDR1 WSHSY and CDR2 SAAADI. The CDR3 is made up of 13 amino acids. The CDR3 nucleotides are TGCGCCAGCAGTGGGAGTCTGGATTCACCCCTCCACTTT. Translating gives CASSGSLDSPLHF.

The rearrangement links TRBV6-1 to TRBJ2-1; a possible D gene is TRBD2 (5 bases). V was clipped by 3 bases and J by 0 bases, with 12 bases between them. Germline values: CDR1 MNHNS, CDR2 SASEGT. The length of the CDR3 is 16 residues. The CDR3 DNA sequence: TGTGCCAGCAGTGAGATGCGGGCGAGCTCCTACAATGAGCAGTTCTTC. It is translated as CASSEMRASSYNEQFF.

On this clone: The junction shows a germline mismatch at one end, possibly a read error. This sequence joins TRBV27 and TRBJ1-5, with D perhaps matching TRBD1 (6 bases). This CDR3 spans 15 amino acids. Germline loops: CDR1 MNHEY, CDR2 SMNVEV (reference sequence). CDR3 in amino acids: CASRLSGDSNQPQHF. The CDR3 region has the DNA TGTGCCAGCAGGTTATCAGGGGATAGCAATCAGCCCCAGCATTTT.

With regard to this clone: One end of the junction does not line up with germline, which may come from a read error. Here the CDR3 reads CASSPRGGNTIYF. In DNA form, the CDR3 reads TGTGCTAGCAGCCCCCGAGGAGGAAACACCATATATTTT. The chain recombines TRBV7-7 with TRBJ1-3; no reliable D call. The CDR3 consists of 13 residues. Germline V gene sequence: CDR1 SSHAT, CDR2 FNYEAQ (reference sequence).

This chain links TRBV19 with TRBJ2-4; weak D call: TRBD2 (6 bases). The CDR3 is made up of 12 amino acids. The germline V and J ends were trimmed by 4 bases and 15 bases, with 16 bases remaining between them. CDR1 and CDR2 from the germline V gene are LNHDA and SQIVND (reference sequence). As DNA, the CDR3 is TGTGCCAGTAGTACCCCTGGGGGGTCTGGGTACTTC. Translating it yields CASSTPGGSGYF.

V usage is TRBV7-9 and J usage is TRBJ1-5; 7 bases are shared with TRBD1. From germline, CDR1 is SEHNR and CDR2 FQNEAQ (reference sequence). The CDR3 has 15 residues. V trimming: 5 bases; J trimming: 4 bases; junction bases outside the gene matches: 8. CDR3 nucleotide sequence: TGTGCCAGCAGCCTAACCGGGACAGTAAATCAGCCCCAGCATTTT. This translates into CASSLTGTVNQPQHF.

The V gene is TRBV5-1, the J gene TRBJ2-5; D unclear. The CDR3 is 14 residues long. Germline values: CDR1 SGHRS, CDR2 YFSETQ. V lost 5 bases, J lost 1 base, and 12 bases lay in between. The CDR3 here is CASSFDSTQETQYF. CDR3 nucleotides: TGCGCCAGCAGTTTCGACTCCACCCAAGAGACCCAGTACTTC.

This chain's CDR3 is CASSEATSGRRQFF. The CDR3 DNA reads as TGTGCCAGCAGTGAAGCGACTAGCGGGAGGCGGCAGTTCTTC. V is TRBV6-1 and J is TRBJ2-1; TRBD2 aligns across 13 bases. The germline V gene encodes CDR1 MNHNS and CDR2 SASEGT. This CDR3 is 14 amino acids long. V was pared by 0 bases and J by 12 bases, with 2 bases of the junction left unmatched.

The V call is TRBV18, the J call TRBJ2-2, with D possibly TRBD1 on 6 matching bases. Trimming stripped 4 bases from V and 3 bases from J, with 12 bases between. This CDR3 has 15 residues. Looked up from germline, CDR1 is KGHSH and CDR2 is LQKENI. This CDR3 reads CASSQSGHYTGELFF. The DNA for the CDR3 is TGTGCCAGCTCACAATCGGGACACTACACCGGGGAGCTGTTTTTT.

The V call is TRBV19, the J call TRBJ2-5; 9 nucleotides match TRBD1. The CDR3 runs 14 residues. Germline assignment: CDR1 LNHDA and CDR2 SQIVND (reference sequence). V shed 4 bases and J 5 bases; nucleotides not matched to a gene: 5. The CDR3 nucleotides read TGTGCCAGTAGTACCGGGACAGGGTATGAGACCCAGTACTTC. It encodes CASSTGTGYETQYF. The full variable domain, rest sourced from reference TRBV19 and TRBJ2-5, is DGGITQSPKYLFRKEGQNVTLSCEQNLNHDAMYWYRQDPGQGLRLIYYSQIVNDFQKGDIAEGYSVSREKKESFPLTVTSAQKNPTAFYLCASSTGTGYETQYFGPGTRLLVL.

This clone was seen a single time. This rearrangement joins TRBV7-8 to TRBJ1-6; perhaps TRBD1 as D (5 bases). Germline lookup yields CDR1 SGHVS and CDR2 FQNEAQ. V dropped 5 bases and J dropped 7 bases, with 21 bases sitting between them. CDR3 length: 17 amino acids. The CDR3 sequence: CASSPPLQGEENSPLHF. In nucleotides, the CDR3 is TGTGCCAGCAGCCCCCCGTTGCAAGGGGAGGAAAATTCACCCCTCCACTTT.

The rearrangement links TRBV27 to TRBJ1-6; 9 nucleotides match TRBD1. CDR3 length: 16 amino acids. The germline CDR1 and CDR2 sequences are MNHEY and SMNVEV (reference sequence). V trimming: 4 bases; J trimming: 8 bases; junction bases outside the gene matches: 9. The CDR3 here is CASSSLDRGNHSPLHF. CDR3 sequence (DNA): TGTGCCAGCAGTTCCCTCGACAGGGGGAATCATTCACCCCTCCACTTT.

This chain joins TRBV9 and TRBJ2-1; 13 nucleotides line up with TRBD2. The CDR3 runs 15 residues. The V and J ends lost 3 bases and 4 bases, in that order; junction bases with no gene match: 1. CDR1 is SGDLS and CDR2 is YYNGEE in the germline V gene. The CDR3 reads CASSAGLAGYNEQFF. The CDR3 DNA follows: TGTGCCAGCAGCGCGGGACTAGCGGGGTACAATGAGCAGTTCTTC.

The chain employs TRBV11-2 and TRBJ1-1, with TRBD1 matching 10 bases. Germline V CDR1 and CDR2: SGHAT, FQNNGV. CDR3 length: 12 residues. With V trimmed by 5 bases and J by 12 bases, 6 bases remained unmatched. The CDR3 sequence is CASSRDRGSSFF. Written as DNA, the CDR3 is TGTGCCAGCAGCCGGGACAGGGGAAGTTCTTTCTTT.

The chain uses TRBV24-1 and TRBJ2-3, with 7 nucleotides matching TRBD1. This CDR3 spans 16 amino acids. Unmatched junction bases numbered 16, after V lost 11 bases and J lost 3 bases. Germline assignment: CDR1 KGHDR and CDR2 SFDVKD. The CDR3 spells CAINLEGGTRTDTQYF. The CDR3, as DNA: TGTGCCATTAATCTGGAAGGGGGCACCAGGACAGATACGCAGTATTTT.

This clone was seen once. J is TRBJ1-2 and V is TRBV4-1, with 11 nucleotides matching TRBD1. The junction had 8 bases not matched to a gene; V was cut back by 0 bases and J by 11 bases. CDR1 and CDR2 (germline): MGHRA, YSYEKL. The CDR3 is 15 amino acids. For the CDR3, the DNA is TGCGCCAGCAGCCAAGATTCGGGACAGGGGGTTGGTTACACCTTC. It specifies CASSQDSGQGVGYTF.

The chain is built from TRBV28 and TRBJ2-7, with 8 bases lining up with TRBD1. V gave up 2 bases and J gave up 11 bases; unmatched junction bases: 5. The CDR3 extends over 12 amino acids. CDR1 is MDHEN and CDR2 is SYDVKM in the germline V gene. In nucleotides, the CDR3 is TGTGCCAGCAGTTTAACAGGGGGTAGAAAGTACTTC. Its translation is CASSLTGGRKYF.

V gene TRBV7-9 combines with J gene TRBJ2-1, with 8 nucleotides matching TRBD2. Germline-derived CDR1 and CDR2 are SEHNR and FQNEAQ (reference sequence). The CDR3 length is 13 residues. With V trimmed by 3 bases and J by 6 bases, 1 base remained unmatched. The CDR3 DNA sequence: TGTGCCAGCAGCTTGGGACTAGGCAATGAGCAGTTCTTC. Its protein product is CASSLGLGNEQFF.

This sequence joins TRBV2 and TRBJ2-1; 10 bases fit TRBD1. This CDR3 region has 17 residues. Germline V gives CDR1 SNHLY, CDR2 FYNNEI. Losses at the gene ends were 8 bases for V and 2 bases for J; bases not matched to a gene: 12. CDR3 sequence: CASGRDRGYRAYNEQFF. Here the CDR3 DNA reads TGTGCCAGCGGGAGGGACAGGGGCTATAGGGCCTACAATGAGCAGTTCTTC.

The CDR3 sequence: CAWTRDSGEKLFF. CDR3 in DNA: TGTGCCTGGACCCGGGACAGCGGCGAAAAACTGTTTTTT. V usage is TRBV30 and J usage is TRBJ1-4; 7 bases fit TRBD1. Per germline, CDR1 GTSNPN and CDR2 SVGIG (reference sequence). This CDR3 region has 13 residues. V dropped 4 bases and J dropped 8; count of bases not matched to a gene: 7.

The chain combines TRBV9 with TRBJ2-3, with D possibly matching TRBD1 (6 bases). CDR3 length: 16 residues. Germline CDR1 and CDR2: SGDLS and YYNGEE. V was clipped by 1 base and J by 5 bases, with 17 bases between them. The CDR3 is CASSVSPQGEGDTQYF. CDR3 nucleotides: TGTGCCAGCAGCGTATCCCCACAGGGCGAAGGAGATACGCAGTATTTT.

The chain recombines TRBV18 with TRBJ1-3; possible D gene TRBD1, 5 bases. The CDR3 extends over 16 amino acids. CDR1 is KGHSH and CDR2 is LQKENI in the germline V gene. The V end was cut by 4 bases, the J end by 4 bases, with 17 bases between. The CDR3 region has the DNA TGTGCCAGCTCACTGAGCGGGACCCTAACGGGAAACACCATATATTTT. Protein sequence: CASSLSGTLTGNTIYF.

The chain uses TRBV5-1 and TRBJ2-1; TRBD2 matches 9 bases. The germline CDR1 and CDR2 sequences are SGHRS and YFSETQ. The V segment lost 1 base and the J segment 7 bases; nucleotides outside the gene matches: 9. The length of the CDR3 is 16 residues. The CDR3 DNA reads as TGCGCCAGCAGCTTGCTAGCGGGGTCAGGAGGGAATGAGCAGTTCTTC. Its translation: CASSLLAGSGGNEQFF.

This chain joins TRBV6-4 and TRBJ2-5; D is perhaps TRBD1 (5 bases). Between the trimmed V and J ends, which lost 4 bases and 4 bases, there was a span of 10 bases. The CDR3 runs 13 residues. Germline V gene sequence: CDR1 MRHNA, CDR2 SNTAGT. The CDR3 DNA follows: TGTGCCAGCAGTGCCAGGGTTGGAGAGACCCAGTACTTC. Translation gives CASSARVGETQYF.

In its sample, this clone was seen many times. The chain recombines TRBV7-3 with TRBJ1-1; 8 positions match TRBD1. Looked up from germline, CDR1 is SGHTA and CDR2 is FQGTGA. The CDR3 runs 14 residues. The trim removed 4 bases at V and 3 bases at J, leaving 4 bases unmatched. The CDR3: CASSSLDRDTEAFF. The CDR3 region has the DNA TGTGCCAGCAGCTCCCTGGACAGGGACACTGAAGCTTTCTTT.

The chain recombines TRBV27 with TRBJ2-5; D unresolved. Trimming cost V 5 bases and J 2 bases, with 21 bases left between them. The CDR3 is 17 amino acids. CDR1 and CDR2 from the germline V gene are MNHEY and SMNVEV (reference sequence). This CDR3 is CASSPSTYDRFQETQYF. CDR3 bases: TGTGCCAGCAGTCCTTCCACCTACGATCGTTTTCAAGAGACCCAGTACTTC.

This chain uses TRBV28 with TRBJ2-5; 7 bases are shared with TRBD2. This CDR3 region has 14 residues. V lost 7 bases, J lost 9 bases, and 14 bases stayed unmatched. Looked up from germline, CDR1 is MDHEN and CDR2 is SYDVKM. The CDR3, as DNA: TGTGCCAGCACGTCTAGCGGACGCTCCCGGGCCCAGTACTTC. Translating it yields CASTSSGRSRAQYF.

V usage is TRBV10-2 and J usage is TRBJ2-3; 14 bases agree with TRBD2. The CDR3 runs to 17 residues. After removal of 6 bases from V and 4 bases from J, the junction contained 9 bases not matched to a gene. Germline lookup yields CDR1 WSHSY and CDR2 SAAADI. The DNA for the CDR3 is TGCGCCAGCAGCTCGACTAGCGGGAGGGCCTATGCAGATACGCAGTATTTT. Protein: CASSSTSGRAYADTQYF.

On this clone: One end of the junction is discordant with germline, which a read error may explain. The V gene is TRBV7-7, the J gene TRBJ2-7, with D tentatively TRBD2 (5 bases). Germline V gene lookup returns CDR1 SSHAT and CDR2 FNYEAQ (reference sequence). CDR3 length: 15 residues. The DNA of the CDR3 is TGTGCTAGCAGGTCACGAGGGTCCGGCCTCTACGAGCAGTACTTC. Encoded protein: CASRSRGSGLYEQYF. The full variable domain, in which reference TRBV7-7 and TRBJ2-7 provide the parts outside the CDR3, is GAGVSQSPRYKVTKRGQDVTLRCDPISSHATLYWYQQALGQGPEFLTYFNYEAQPDKSGLPSDRFSAERPEGSISTLTIQRTEQRDSAMYRCASRSRGSGLYEQYFGPGTRLTVT.